This T cell receptor (beta chain) was sequenced in a study of blood T cell repertoires in COVID-19. About the research overall: Some COVID-19 samples were acute and others convalescent; all came from the United States, Italy and Spain.

Sequencing used immunoSEQ multiplex PCR; TCRdb keeps in-frame clones, though not all of them. The sample carries 84,000 or so clones, roughly 78% recorded once. The V gene's germline CDR1 is MNHNY and CDR2 SVGAGI (reference sequence). The V segment lost 7 bases and the J segment 7 bases; nucleotides outside the gene matches: 8. The CDR3 runs 14 residues. The receptor's source is a woman over 75 with acute or convalescent COVID-19. The genes are TRBV6-6 and TRBJ2-1; TRBD2 agrees at 9 bases. The sample was peripheral blood. DNA for the CDR3: TGTGCCAGCACAGGAGCGGGGGGAGGAAATGAGCAGTTCTTC. Translation gives CASTGAGGGNEQFF.